Below, 20 T cell receptor beta chains from the same sample are listed, as sequenced in a study of blood T cell repertoires in COVID-19. The table came from immunoSEQ multiplex PCR; TCRdb's copy has only in-frame clones and leaves some out. The repertoire has about 250,000 clones, about 90% of them found once; the top ten carry 2.5% to 3.5%. The specimen sequenced was PBMCs or T cells enriched from blood (not recorded which). These receptors were obtained from a woman aged 40-49 years who had been exposed to COVID-19.

This clone was detected only once. V and J are TRBV5-1 and TRBJ2-7; weak D call: TRBD2 (6 bases). Germline V CDR1 and CDR2: SGHRS, YFSETQ. Trimming took 5 bases from V and 0 from J, leaving 21 bases between them. CDR3 size: 17 residues. The CDR3 region has the DNA TGCGCCAGCAGTTTGAGAGGCGGGGAGCTACTCTCCTACGAGCAGTACTTC. Its translation is CASSLRGGELLSYEQYF. Using reference TRBV5-1 and TRBJ2-7 for the parts outside the CDR3, the full variable domain is KAGVTQTPRYLIKTRGQQVTLSCSPISGHRSVSWYQQTPGQGLQFLFEYFSETQRNKGNFPGRFSGRQFSNSRSEMNVSTLELGDSALYLCASSLRGGELLSYEQYFGPGTRLTVT.

The J gene is TRBJ2-3, the V gene TRBV5-4; 7 positions agree with TRBD2. Germline trimming cut 4 bases from V and 0 bases from J; bases unmatched to any gene: 14. The germline V gene has CDR1 SGHNT and CDR2 YYREEE (reference sequence). This CDR3 comprises 18 residues. The CDR3 loop is CASSPPGLAVSSTDTQYF. CDR3 bases: TGTGCCAGCAGCCCCCCTGGGCTAGCGGTCTCTAGCACAGATACGCAGTATTTT.

The chain uses TRBV7-8 and TRBJ2-5; 11 bases line up with TRBD1. The junction had 9 bases not matched to a gene; V was cut back by 4 bases and J by 5 bases. Germline CDR1 is SGHVS and CDR2 is FQNEAQ. CDR3 length: 16 residues. The CDR3 DNA is TGTGCCAGCAGCTCGACATCCGGGACAGGGGGTGAGACCCAGTACTTC. Protein sequence: CASSSTSGTGGETQYF.

V is TRBV7-6 and J is TRBJ1-2; 10 nucleotides agree with TRBD1. CDR1 SGHVS and CDR2 FNYEAQ come from the germline V gene. The CDR3 has 14 amino acids. Trimming cost V 5 bases and J 3 bases; bases outside gene matches: 3. CDR3 nucleotide sequence: TGTGCCAGCAGCCCGACAGGGGGCTACTATGGCTACACCTTC. Translation gives CASSPTGGYYGYTF.

The chain joins TRBV9 to TRBJ2-1; a weak D match, TRBD2 (5 bases). Trimming shortened V by 4 bases and J by 7 bases, and 15 bases separated the two germline ends. CDR3 size: 14 residues. The V gene's germline CDR1 is SGDLS and CDR2 YYNGEE. For the CDR3, the DNA is TGTGCCAGCAGCCTCCGGACTGGGTTGAATGAGCAGTTCTTC. This translates into CASSLRTGLNEQFF.

The V call is TRBV29-1, the J call TRBJ1-1, with 7 bases matching TRBD1. Germline loops: CDR1 SQVTM, CDR2 ANQGSEA. V lost 5 bases, J lost 11 bases, and 11 bases stayed unmatched. The CDR3 length is 12 residues. The CDR3: CSVFVLGGEAFF. CDR3 in DNA: TGCAGCGTTTTCGTGTTAGGGGGCGAGGCTTTCTTT.

This sequence joins TRBV6-2 or TRBV6-3 and TRBJ1-2; weak D call: TRBD1 (5 bases). Trimming cost V 2 bases and J 2 bases, with 9 bases left between them. The CDR3 is 14 residues long. Per the germline V gene, CDR1 is MNHEY and CDR2 is SVGEGT. The CDR3 nucleotides read TGTGCCAGCAGTTACATCCAGGGCAACTATGGCTACACCTTC. This gives the protein CASSYIQGNYGYTF.

The rearrangement links TRBV7-9 to TRBJ2-7; 12 bases align to TRBD2. The CDR3 is made up of 15 amino acids. Losses at the gene ends were 6 bases for V and 6 bases for J; bases not matched to a gene: 9. Germline values: CDR1 SEHNR, CDR2 FQNEAQ (reference sequence). The CDR3 region has the DNA TGTGCCAGCAGGGCTAGCGGGGGGGCTCTGATCGAGCAGTACTTC. Encoded protein: CASRASGGALIEQYF.

The rearrangement joins TRBV6-4 to TRBJ2-2, with D tentatively TRBD1 (5 bases). Per the germline V gene, CDR1 is MRHNA and CDR2 is SNTAGT. Trimming left V 6 bases short and J 2 bases short, with 19 bases between. This CDR3 region has 17 residues. The CDR3 DNA reads TGTGCCAGCAGCCGGATCGACAGCCGTCCCAACACCGGGGAGCTGTTTTTT. Amino acid sequence: CASSRIDSRPNTGELFF.

This chain joins TRBV7-6 and TRBJ2-5; possibly TRBD2 for D (6 bases). The CDR3 length is 18 residues. Germline V lookup: CDR1 SGHVS, CDR2 FNYEAQ. V lost 1 base and J 3 bases, leaving 21 bases between the germline ends. The CDR3 reads CASSLVSGGTGRKETQYF. Written as DNA, the CDR3 is TGTGCCAGCAGCTTAGTGTCTGGCGGGACCGGTAGAAAAGAGACCCAGTACTTC.

CDR3 amino acids: CASSTGGNQPQHF. The CDR3 nucleotides are TGCGCCAGCAGCACAGGGGGCAATCAGCCCCAGCATTTT. This rearrangement joins TRBV5-1 to TRBJ1-5; 7 nucleotides line up with TRBD1. Germline trimming cut 4 bases from V and 2 bases from J; bases unmatched to any gene: 0. The CDR3 consists of 13 residues. Germline values: CDR1 SGHRS, CDR2 YFSETQ.

The gene calls are TRBV6-6 and TRBJ2-7, with TRBD2 matching over 9 bases. V trimming: 0 bases; J trimming: 1 base; junction bases outside the gene matches: 4. This CDR3 has 16 amino acids. Germline CDR1 MNHNY, CDR2 SVGAGI (reference sequence). The CDR3 region is CASSYSSGSGSYEQYV. In nucleotides, the CDR3 is TGTGCCAGCAGTTACTCTAGCGGGAGCGGGTCCTACGAGCAGTACGTC.

The chain employs TRBV11-3 and TRBJ1-6; D uncertain. CDR3 length equals 14 residues. CDR1 is SGHNT, CDR2 YENEEA, per germline. Trimming shortened V by 5 bases and J by 7 bases, and 12 bases separated the two germline ends. CDR3 residues: CASSPSSRNSPLHF. For the CDR3, the DNA is TGTGCCAGCAGCCCCTCATCGCGGAATTCACCCCTCCACTTT.

The genes are TRBV2 and TRBJ2-1; D may be TRBD1 (7 bases). Germline V CDR1 and CDR2: SNHLY, FYNNEI. The CDR3 loop spans 15 amino acids. Trimming left V 4 bases short and J 0 bases short, with 10 bases between. The CDR3 here is CASSGGDSSYNEQFF. The CDR3 DNA reads TGTGCCAGCAGTGGGGGGGACAGCTCCTACAATGAGCAGTTCTTC.

The V and J genes are TRBV11-3 and TRBJ2-4, with unresolved D. Deletions cut 4 bases from V and 5 bases from J, with 6 bases between. The CDR3 length is 12 residues. Germline CDR1 is SGHNT and CDR2 is YENEEA. The CDR3 nucleotides are TGTGCCAGCAGCTCAATCCAAAACATTCAGTACTTC. Protein sequence: CASSSIQNIQYF.

A note on this clone: One end of the junction varies from germline; a read error may be responsible. The chain has TRBV5-1 and TRBJ1-2; D may be TRBD1 (6 bases). The CDR3 totals 14 residues. Germline CDR1 reads SGHRS; CDR2 reads YFSETQ. This CDR3 reads CASSLGGLNYGYTF. CDR3 in DNA: TGTGCCAGCAGCTTGGGGGGGCTTAACTATGGCTACACCTTC.

The chain couples TRBV12-5 to TRBJ1-3, with D unclear. The CDR3 runs to 15 residues. The germline V gene has CDR1 LGHNT and CDR2 FRNRAP. V lost 0 bases and J 1 base, leaving 7 bases between the germline ends. CDR3 sequence (DNA): TGTGCTAGTGGTTTGGTAAAGAGTTCTGGAAACACCATATATTTT. This sequence encodes CASGLVKSSGNTIYF. Together with reference TRBV12-5 and TRBJ1-3, the CDR3 gives the full variable domain: DARVTQTPRHKVTEMGQEVTMRCQPILGHNTVFWYRQTMMQGLELLAYFRNRAPLDDSGMPKDRFSAEMPDATLATLKIQPSEPRDSAVYFCASGLVKSSGNTIYFGEGSWLTVV.

V gene TRBV4-1 combines with J gene TRBJ2-5; 13 nucleotides line up with TRBD2. Germline V CDR1 and CDR2: MGHRA, YSYEKL. J was trimmed by 1 base and V by 1 base; bases with no gene match: 6. The CDR3 has 18 amino acids. The CDR3: CASSQGVGLAGIQETQYF. The CDR3 bases are TGCGCCAGCAGCCAAGGGGTGGGACTAGCGGGGATCCAAGAGACCCAGTACTTC.

CDR3 amino acids: CASSSLSANEKLFF. The CDR3 DNA sequence: TGTGCCAGCAGCTCATTAAGCGCTAATGAAAAACTGTTTTTT. This chain joins TRBV7-2 and TRBJ1-4; D gene unclear. Germline loops: CDR1 SGHTA, CDR2 FQGNSA. The CDR3 runs to 14 residues. Trimming removed 4 bases from V and 3 bases from J, with 9 bases in between.

This clone appeared a few times. This chain links TRBV7-8 with TRBJ2-7; the D is unclear. Trimming shortened V by 6 bases and J by 4 bases, and 13 bases separated the two germline ends. CDR3 length equals 13 residues. Germline values: CDR1 SGHVS, CDR2 FQNEAQ. CDR3: CASSSPLEYEQYV. The CDR3 coding sequence is TGTGCCAGCAGTTCGCCCCTAGAGTACGAGCAGTACGTC.